This TCR beta chain came from a study of shared clonotypes between healthy human individuals. Study overall: The cohort had two women and a few men, ages 18 to 49. Study results and limitations: In contrast to clonotypes shared by all four donors, non-shared clonotypes had lower generation probabilities. As a rule, naive subsets had a larger estimated richness than memory subsets.

The authors ran the assay at deep level. The assay was immunoSEQ multiplex PCR, and TCRdb's table has in-frame clones only and misses some. The sample shows some 1 million clones, about 77% of them seen only once. This clone was detected a few times. Its cognate antigen is unknown. This sample also contains other DNA sequences that code for the same CDR3. The sequence derives from a man younger than 30 in good health. The sequencing input was memory CD4+ T cells sorted from blood. Subset indicated: CD45RA-negative fraction.

DNA for the CDR3: TGTGCCAGTAGGTGGGGGAACACTGAAGCTTTCTTT. Protein product: CASRWGNTEAFF. This chain links TRBV19 with TRBJ1-1, with D hard to call. Trimming took 6 bases from V and 1 from J, leaving 6 bases between them. This CDR3 region has 12 residues. Looked up from germline, CDR1 is LNHDA and CDR2 is SQIVND (reference sequence).